These 4 T cell receptor beta chains came from one sample sequenced in a study of molecular identifiers for immune sequencing clone quantification. One entry per CDR3 protein results from TCRdb running MiXCR on the PCR reads. The profile shows approximately 590,000 distinct CDR3 sequences, roughly 25% of them singletons. Material for sequencing was naive CD8+ T cells from blood, with Jurkat cell RNA spiked in. Regarding subset: FACS-sorted CD8+CD4-CCR7+CD45RA+ naive T cells. Receptors were obtained from a human donor in good health. Some libraries in this study had Jurkat cell RNA spiked in.

This clonotype came up a few times. The CDR3 sequence is CASTTRQGWTEAFF. The CDR3 DNA sequence: TGTGCCAGCACTACACGACAGGGGTGGACTGAAGCTTTCTTT. The chain joins TRBV6-5 to TRBJ1-1; 8 bases agree with TRBD1. CDR3 length: 14 residues. Trimming took 7 bases from V and 5 from J; bases not matched to a gene: 9. Germline CDR1 is MNHEY and CDR2 is SVGAGI.

DNA for the CDR3: TGTGCCAGTGGTCAGGGAAACTATGGCTACACCTTC. It translates to CASGQGNYGYTF. The rearrangement joins TRBV6-6 to TRBJ1-2, with D possibly being TRBD1 (5 bases). Germline loops: CDR1 MNHNY, CDR2 SVGAGI (reference sequence). The V end lost 9 bases, the J end lost 2 bases, and 10 bases lay between the germline ends. The CDR3 extends over 12 amino acids.

There are a few counts of this clonotype. The chain uses TRBV5-6 and TRBJ2-3; D may be TRBD1 (5 bases). Germline assignment: CDR1 SGHDT and CDR2 YYEEEE. The CDR3 extends over 15 amino acids. V was clipped by 3 bases and J by 5 bases, with 16 bases between them. The CDR3 spells CASSSPGNLEDTQYF. Here the CDR3 DNA reads TGTGCCAGCAGCTCACCAGGGAATTTAGAAGATACGCAGTATTTT.

About this clonotype: The germline gene is not matched at one end of the junction; a read error may be the cause. The CDR3 DNA reads as TGTGCCAGCAGCGTAGGGACAGGGTACGAGCAGCACTTC. Its translation: CASSVGTGYEQHF. The gene calls are TRBV7-3 and TRBJ2-7; TRBD1 matches at 9 bases. CDR3 length: 13 amino acids. Germline CDR1 is SGHTA and CDR2 is FQGTGA.